A single sample is the source of the 25 T cell receptor beta chains below, sequenced in a study of T cells in Graves' hyperthyroidism and ophthalmopathy. RNA transcripts provided the source from which TCR beta CDR3 regions were amplified. The TCR CDR3 was amplified in a first-round RT-PCR using the HTBI primer set. MiXCR, run by TCRdb on the multiplex PCR reads, gives a single entry per CDR3 protein. Of roughly 570,000 distinct CDR3 sequences listed, about half are singletons. The sequenced sample was peripheral blood or thyroid tissue (not recorded which). The origin of the receptors is a woman aged 18 to 35 with Graves' hyperthyroidism.

V is TRBV7-2 and J is TRBJ1-6; 8 bases agree with TRBD1. V shed 3 bases, J shed 5 bases, and the junction held 6 bases outside the gene matches. The CDR3 consists of 16 residues. Germline V gene data show CDR1 as SGHTA and CDR2 as FQGNSA. CDR3 bases: TGTGCCAGCAGCTTGCAGGGGGCGCGCGATAATTCACCCCTCCACTTT. Protein: CASSLQGARDNSPLHF.

The CDR3 loop is CASSFSGRAGEETQYF. CDR3 in DNA: TGTGCCAGCAGCTTTAGCGGGAGGGCCGGGGAGGAGACCCAGTACTTC. The chain carries TRBV11-3 and TRBJ2-5, with TRBD2 matching over 11 bases. V shed 3 bases and J 5 bases; nucleotides not matched to a gene: 8. CDR1 is SGHNT and CDR2 is YENEEA in the germline V gene. CDR3 length: 16 residues.

About this clonotype: One base away lies a much larger clone, so this may be a sequencing read error. The gene calls are TRBV5-1 and TRBJ2-7, with D perhaps matching TRBD2 (6 bases). CDR3 length: 15 residues. In germline, CDR1 is SGHRS, CDR2 YFSETQ. V was pared by 4 bases and J by 4 bases, with 18 bases between. This CDR3 reads CASSPTGTCAYEQYF. The CDR3 DNA reads TGCGCCAGCAGCCCGACCGGGACTTGCGCGTACGAGCAGTACTTC. The full variable domain, completed using reference TRBV5-1 and TRBJ2-7, is KAGVTQTPRYLIKTRGQQVTLSCSPISGHRSVSWYQQTPGQGLQFLFEYFSETQRNKGNFPGRFSGRQFSNSRSEMNVSTLELGDSALYLCASSPTGTCAYEQYFGPGTRLTVT.

The chain uses TRBV20-1 and TRBJ2-1; D possibly corresponds to TRBD1 (6 bases). The CDR3 spans 12 residues. V shed 5 bases and J shed 8 bases, with 13 bases lying between them. The germline V gene encodes CDR1 DFQATT and CDR2 SNEGSKA (reference sequence). CDR3 region: CSAPDSWDEQFF. DNA of the CDR3: TGCAGTGCTCCGGACAGTTGGGATGAGCAGTTCTTC.

A remark on this clonotype: One junction end disagrees with the germline gene, perhaps due to a read error. V is TRBV25-1 and J is TRBJ1-3; D might be TRBD1 (5 bases). The CDR3 runs to 11 residues. The V gene's germline CDR1 is MGHDK and CDR2 SYGVNS. The CDR3 DNA follows: TGTGTCTCACGGGGGAGAAACGCCATATATTTT. It specifies CVSRGRNAIYF.

A remark on this clonotype: A read error may explain this, as a much larger clone is one base away. Lacking the conserved final phenylalanine or tryptophan, this CDR3 likely reflects a read error. The chain uses TRBV5-1 and TRBJ1-1, with D hard to call. This CDR3 has 14 residues. V dropped 1 base and J dropped 7 bases, with 14 bases sitting between them. Germline CDR1 reads SGHRS; CDR2 reads YFSETQ. The CDR3 loop reads CASSLSPSGIEAFL. The CDR3 DNA reads as TGCGCCAGCAGCTTGAGTCCCTCCGGAATTGAAGCTTTCCTT.

This clonotype came up many times. The J gene is TRBJ2-5, the V gene TRBV20-1, with 10 bases fitting TRBD2. The CDR3 contains 15 residues. The V segment lost 5 bases and the J segment 3 bases; nucleotides outside the gene matches: 9. The germline V gene has CDR1 DFQATT and CDR2 SNEGSKA (reference sequence). The CDR3 nucleotides are TGCAGTGCTCGGACTAGCGGTAACATTAAAGAGACCCAGTACTTC. It encodes CSARTSGNIKETQYF.

This chain links TRBV19 with TRBJ2-5, with 8 bases fitting TRBD2. The CDR3 totals 15 residues. V was pared by 0 bases and J by 3 bases, with 3 bases of the junction left unmatched. Germline lookup yields CDR1 LNHDA and CDR2 SQIVND (reference sequence). In DNA, the CDR3 is TGTGCCAGTAGTATAGATCGGGGGGGGAAAGAGACCCAGTACTTC. As protein: CASSIDRGGKETQYF.

A remark on this clonotype: The CDR3 carries no conserved terminal phenylalanine or tryptophan, so it likely arises from a read error. It is unclear where the CDR3 begins or ends on the DNA, so no DNA is shown, and the CDR3 is as TCRdb lists it. The J gene is TRBJ1-3, the V gene TRBV7-8. 10 amino acids form the CDR3, both terminal residues included. Germline values: CDR1 SGHVS, CDR2 FQNEAQ. The CDR3 spells CASSLVVLLT.

This clonotype has at least ten counts. This sequence joins TRBV6-1 and TRBJ1-2; TRBD1 might be the D (6 bases). Trimming pared 8 bases from V and 5 bases from J, leaving 15 bases between. The CDR3 length is 13 residues. The germline V gene has CDR1 MNHNS and CDR2 SASEGT. Written as DNA, the CDR3 is TGTGCCAGCTTCCCATCGGACAGTTATGGCTACACCTTC. Residues: CASFPSDSYGYTF.

V is TRBV10-3 and J is TRBJ2-2, with 9 bases lining up with TRBD2. CDR1 is ENHRY and CDR2 is SYGVKD in the germline V gene. With V trimmed by 3 bases and J by 2 bases, 16 bases remained unmatched. The length of the CDR3 is 20 residues. This CDR3 is CAISDYSGRGGTDNTGELFF. CDR3 nucleotide sequence: TGTGCCATCAGTGACTATAGCGGGAGAGGGGGCACAGATAACACCGGGGAGCTGTTTTTT.

This clonotype showed up many times. The chain has TRBV4-2 and TRBJ2-6, with a weak D call TRBD2 (6 bases). V was pared by 4 bases and J by 8 bases, with 9 bases between. CDR1 is LGHNA and CDR2 is YNFKEQ in the germline V gene. The CDR3 is 13 residues long. This CDR3 is CASSRGGTNVLTF. CDR3 DNA: TGTGCCAGCAGCCGAGGAGGGACCAACGTCCTGACTTTC.

The chain combines TRBV2 with TRBJ1-2; D not certain. Trimming took off 4 bases at V and 12 bases at J, with 9 bases between the two ends. CDR1 is SNHLY and CDR2 is FYNNEI in the germline V gene. The CDR3 is 10 residues long. CDR3 residues: CASSVYGNTF. CDR3 nucleotide sequence: TGTGCCAGCAGTGTATACGGAAACACCTTC.

This sequence joins TRBV29-1 and TRBJ2-7; TRBD1 matches 10 bases. V dropped 7 bases and J dropped 2; count of bases not matched to a gene: 11. This CDR3 is built from 15 residues. The germline V gene has CDR1 SQVTM and CDR2 ANQGSEA. The CDR3 spells CSASLGQGQAYEQYF. The DNA of the CDR3 is TGCAGCGCTTCTCTGGGACAGGGGCAGGCCTACGAGCAGTACTTC.

This clonotype was picked up many times. The V and J genes are TRBV20-1 and TRBJ1-1; D is unresolved. Trimming left V 3 bases short and J 2 bases short, with 13 bases between. The germline V gene encodes CDR1 DFQATT and CDR2 SNEGSKA (reference sequence). This CDR3 spans 14 amino acids. CDR3 region: CSARKAGRNTEAFF. As DNA, the CDR3 is TGCAGTGCTAGGAAGGCTGGGCGAAACACTGAAGCTTTCTTT.

This clonotype was counted many times. The rearrangement links TRBV4-2 to TRBJ1-2; TRBD1 might be the D (5 bases). The CDR3 spans 15 residues. The germline V and J ends were trimmed by 4 bases and 8 bases, with 20 bases remaining between them. The germline V gene has CDR1 LGHNA and CDR2 YNFKEQ. The CDR3 reads CASSPLAGEAEGYTF. CDR3 bases: TGTGCCAGCAGCCCGCTGGCGGGGGAAGCGGAAGGCTACACCTTC.

This rearrangement joins TRBV24-1 to TRBJ2-3; no reliable D call. Germline-derived CDR1 and CDR2 are KGHDR and SFDVKD. Trimming cost V 3 bases and J 4 bases, with 10 bases left between them. This CDR3 has 14 residues. The CDR3 region is CATSDLERADTQYF. The DNA for the CDR3 is TGTGCCACCAGTGATCTTGAGAGAGCAGATACGCAGTATTTT.

Ten or more counts support this clonotype. The CDR3: CAISRGGENTEAFF. The CDR3 coding sequence is TGTGCCATCAGTAGAGGGGGTGAGAACACTGAAGCTTTCTTT. V and J are TRBV10-3 and TRBJ1-1, with D possibly matching TRBD1 (6 bases). Looked up from germline, CDR1 is ENHRY and CDR2 is SYGVKD. The V and J ends lost 5 bases and 1 base respectively, with 11 bases between them. The CDR3 covers 14 residues.

This clonotype has a count of ten or more. The chain recombines TRBV11-2 with TRBJ2-7; tentatively, D is TRBD2 (5 bases). The CDR3 is 15 residues long. Per germline, CDR1 SGHAT and CDR2 FQNNGV. Between the trimmed V and J ends, which lost 0 bases and 5 bases, there was a span of 14 bases. The CDR3 DNA reads as TGTGCCAGCAGCTTAGACTCCACTAGAGGGAACGAGCAGTACTTC. This gives the protein CASSLDSTRGNEQYF.

Many counts were recorded for this clonotype. Relative to the germline gene, one junction end is altered; a read error may explain this. The chain combines TRBV20-1 with TRBJ1-4; D call uncertain. CDR3 size: 14 residues. Germline lookup yields CDR1 DFQATT and CDR2 SNEGSKA (reference sequence). CDR3 sequence reads: CSAGDPLSGEKLFF. DNA for the CDR3: TGCAGTGCTGGAGACCCCCTGAGCGGTGAAAAACTGTTTTTT.

This chain connects TRBV6-5 to TRBJ2-5; D is possibly TRBD2 (5 bases). The assigned J gene may be wrong: the sequence end matches TRBJ2-1 better. Germline V gene sequence: CDR1 MNHEY, CDR2 SVGAGI. This CDR3 region has 12 residues. The CDR3 nucleotides are TGTGCCAGCAGTTACTCCGAGGGAAAGCAGTTCTTC. This codes for CASSYSEGKQFF.

As to this clonotype: One base away lies a much larger clone, so this may be a sequencing read error. The CDR3: CASGPRQDNQPQHF. The CDR3 bases are TGTGCCAGCGGCCCTCGACAGGACAATCAGCCCCAGCATTTT. The V call is TRBV16, the J call TRBJ1-5; D possibly corresponds to TRBD1 (6 bases). Germline V lookup: CDR1 KGHSY, CDR2 FQNENV. V gave up 8 bases and J gave up 3 bases, with 14 bases separating them. The CDR3 is 14 residues long. The full variable domain, with the rest looked up from reference TRBV16 and TRBJ1-5, is GEEVAQTPKHLVRGEGQKAKLYCAPIKGHSYVFWYQQVLKNEFKFLISFQNENVFDETGMPKERFSAKCLPNSPCSLEIQATKLEDSAVYFCASGPRQDNQPQHFGDGTRLSIL.

This clonotype turned up a few times. The chain has TRBV18 and TRBJ1-1, with unresolved D. The germline V gene has CDR1 KGHSH and CDR2 LQKENI. CDR3 length: 15 residues. The V end was cut by 6 bases, the J end by 0 bases, with 14 bases between. Here the CDR3 reads CASSPSLALNTEAFF. In nucleotides, the CDR3 is TGTGCCAGCTCCCCGTCCCTGGCGCTGAACACTGAAGCTTTCTTT.

This clonotype came up many times. The CDR3 here is CASSYSRGYEQYF. The CDR3, as DNA: TGTGCCAGCAGTTACTCGCGAGGCTACGAGCAGTACTTC. The chain combines TRBV6-5 with TRBJ2-7; D not certain. CDR1 and CDR2 from the germline V gene are MNHEY and SVGAGI. V lost 0 bases and J lost 3, with 6 bases in between. The CDR3 totals 13 residues.

This clonotype was detected ten times or more. V and J are TRBV7-3 and TRBJ2-2; D may be TRBD2 (6 bases). V gave up 6 bases and J gave up 4 bases, with 15 bases separating them. Germline V gene lookup returns CDR1 SGHTA and CDR2 FQGTGA. The CDR3 runs 15 residues. In DNA form, the CDR3 reads TGTGCCAGCAGGCAGACGGAGGGTGTCACCGGGGAGCTGTTTTTT. Translating it yields CASRQTEGVTGELFF.